A single sample is the source of the 16 T cell receptor beta chains below, sequenced in a study of blood T cell repertoires in COVID-19 (dated by TCRdb to the early 2020s). The library was generated by the immunoSEQ multiplex PCR assay. The table comes from immuneACCESS by way of TCRdb, which keeps in-frame sequences with V and J called. Part of the clones is missing from these tables; in studies checked, under half for an unresolved V gene and the rest for unknown reasons. Recorded for this sample are 200,000 to 250,000 clones; around 89% of them occurred a single time. The top ten constitute over 13% of the sample. Sequenced material: PBMCs or T cells enriched from blood (not recorded which). The source of these receptors is a man aged 30-40 years who had been exposed to COVID-19.

This chain uses TRBV5-4 with TRBJ2-3; 8 nucleotides line up with TRBD2. V trimming: 0 bases; J trimming: 4 bases; junction bases outside the gene matches: 10. Germline CDR1 is SGHNT and CDR2 is YYREEE (reference sequence). The CDR3 runs 17 residues. The CDR3 DNA is TGTGCCAGCAGCTTGGAATTTGCGGGGGGCGGCGCAGATACGCAGTATTTT. This gives the protein CASSLEFAGGGADTQYF.

V and J are TRBV27 and TRBJ1-1, with D perhaps matching TRBD1 (5 bases). Between the trimmed V and J ends, which lost 2 bases and 5 bases, there was a span of 9 bases. CDR3 length equals 13 residues. CDR1 is MNHEY, CDR2 SMNVEV, per germline (reference sequence). DNA for the CDR3: TGTGCCAGCAGTTTAAGGGAGGGGACTGAAGCTTTCTTT. Translating gives CASSLREGTEAFF.

This rearrangement joins TRBV5-1 to TRBJ2-1; no clear D. The CDR3 covers 13 residues. Germline V CDR1 and CDR2: SGHRS, YFSETQ. Trimming pared 0 bases from V and 5 bases from J, leaving 6 bases between. This CDR3 reads CASSLGLHNEQFF. Here the CDR3 DNA reads TGCGCCAGCAGCTTGGGGCTCCACAATGAGCAGTTCTTC.

The chain couples TRBV6-2 or TRBV6-3 to TRBJ1-4, with D hard to call. This CDR3 is built from 14 residues. Per the germline V gene, CDR1 is MNHEY and CDR2 is SVGEGT. V shed 2 bases and J shed 8 bases, with 12 bases lying between them. CDR3 DNA sequence: TGTGCCAGCAGTTACGGTCGCTACAGAGAAAAACTGTTTTTT. It codes for CASSYGRYREKLFF.

This chain uses TRBV18 with TRBJ1-6; D unresolved. V shed 2 bases and J shed 10 bases, with 9 bases lying between them. The germline V gene encodes CDR1 KGHSH and CDR2 LQKENI. The CDR3 has 13 amino acids. In nucleotides, the CDR3 is TGTGCCAGCTCACCAACCCCCCAGTCACCCCTCCACTTT. Translating it yields CASSPTPQSPLHF.

This chain uses TRBV18 with TRBJ1-2; TRBD1 agrees at 9 bases. Germline lookup yields CDR1 KGHSH and CDR2 LQKENI. The J segment lost 2 bases and the V segment lost 5 bases, leaving 12 bases of the junction unmatched. CDR3 length: 17 residues. The CDR3 nucleotides read TGTGCCAGCTCATCGCTTCCCGGACAGGGGAGGAACTATGGCTACACCTTC. Its protein is CASSSLPGQGRNYGYTF.

The rearrangement joins TRBV15 to TRBJ1-5; 10 bases are a match to TRBD1. V lost 3 bases to trimming and J lost 1 base; unmatched junction nucleotides: 0. The CDR3 runs 15 residues. Per the germline V gene, CDR1 is LNHNV and CDR2 is YYDKDF (reference sequence). The CDR3 loop is CATSRDRGSNQPQHF. Here the CDR3 DNA reads TGTGCCACCAGCAGGGACAGGGGGAGCAATCAGCCCCAGCATTTT.

V gene TRBV30 combines with J gene TRBJ1-1, with D hard to call. CDR3 length: 12 residues. Germline values: CDR1 GTSNPN, CDR2 SVGIG (reference sequence). Deletions cut 7 bases from V and 0 bases from J, with 9 bases between. The CDR3 DNA reads TGTGCCTCCGACTTATTGAACACTGAAGCTTTCTTT. Encoded protein: CASDLLNTEAFF.

The chain joins TRBV6-5 to TRBJ2-7; tentative D call: TRBD1 (6 bases). Trimming cost V 5 bases and J 2 bases, with 16 bases left between them. This CDR3 has 15 residues. CDR1 and CDR2 from the germline V gene are MNHEY and SVGAGI. CDR3 in DNA: TGTGCCAGCAGTCCACCCCGGGACACCCCCTACGAGCAGTACTTC. Amino acids: CASSPPRDTPYEQYF.

This clone was observed a few times. The chain carries TRBV12-5 and TRBJ1-2; no definite D call. Germline loops: CDR1 LGHNT, CDR2 FRNRAP. With 5 bases removed from V and 8 bases from J, the gap between germline ends came to 12 bases. This CDR3 has 12 amino acids. The CDR3 bases are TGTGCTAGTGGTCCCCCAACGGGGGGCTACACCTTC. Encoded protein: CASGPPTGGYTF.

This chain links TRBV9 with TRBJ2-5; tentatively, D is TRBD1 (7 bases). The germline CDR1 and CDR2 sequences are SGDLS and YYNGEE. This CDR3 has 18 amino acids. V shed 0 bases and J shed 4 bases, with 22 bases lying between them. The CDR3 sequence: CASSVGGDRNAKGETQYF. The DNA of the CDR3 is TGTGCCAGCAGCGTAGGCGGGGACAGAAACGCTAAGGGAGAGACCCAGTACTTC.

This clone has only one observation. This chain links TRBV4-2 with TRBJ2-1; the match to TRBD1 covers 8 bases. Trimming cost V 1 base and J 6 bases; bases outside gene matches: 2. The CDR3 contains 14 residues. Germline V lookup: CDR1 LGHNA, CDR2 YNFKEQ. This chain's CDR3 is CASSQGTGINEQFF. CDR3 sequence (DNA): TGTGCCAGCAGCCAAGGGACAGGGATCAATGAGCAGTTCTTC.

The chain carries TRBV5-1 and TRBJ2-3; 7 nucleotides line up with TRBD2. CDR3 size: 16 residues. Trimming cost V 5 bases and J 2 bases; bases outside gene matches: 11. Germline CDR1 SGHRS, CDR2 YFSETQ. Here the CDR3 DNA reads TGCGCCAGCAGTAGAGCGGGGTCGTATGACACAGATACGCAGTATTTT. Its translation: CASSRAGSYDTDTQYF.

The chain carries TRBV19 and TRBJ1-5; 8 nucleotides agree with TRBD1. This CDR3 has 14 residues. Germline lookup yields CDR1 LNHDA and CDR2 SQIVND (reference sequence). V shed 10 bases and J 5 bases; nucleotides not matched to a gene: 10. The CDR3 nucleotides are TGTGCCACAGCGGGACAGGCCACGGATCAGCCCCAGCATTTT. Its protein is CATAGQATDQPQHF.

V is TRBV14 and J is TRBJ1-1; D is ambiguous. Germline assignment: CDR1 SGHDN and CDR2 FVKESK. V lost 1 base and J lost 1, with 4 bases in between. The CDR3 length is 13 residues. CDR3 nucleotide sequence: TGTGCCAGCAGCCAAGTACAGAACACTGAAGCTTTCTTT. It encodes CASSQVQNTEAFF.

This clone was seen ten or more times. The V gene is TRBV6-1, the J gene TRBJ2-3; 10 nucleotides align to TRBD2. V shed 2 bases and J 4 bases; nucleotides not matched to a gene: 0. The length of the CDR3 is 14 residues. Per germline, CDR1 MNHNS and CDR2 SASEGT. CDR3 sequence (DNA): TGTGCCAGCAGTGAACTAGCGGGGGCAGATACGCAGTATTTT. Translation gives CASSELAGADTQYF.